This passage covers 10 T cell receptor beta chains from one sample sequenced in a study of T cell changes during pregnancy in multiple sclerosis. Produced via immunoSEQ multiplex PCR; TCRdb's table is partial and in-frame only. The sample lists around 83,000 clones, around 90% seen once, with approximately 0.43% in the top ten. The source was CD4+ T cells from peripheral blood mononuclear cells, collected in the second trimester of pregnancy. Receptors were obtained from a female donor with multiple sclerosis, enrolled in a pregnancy study.

J is TRBJ1-5 and V is TRBV5-1; 11 bases match TRBD1. The germline V gene has CDR1 SGHRS and CDR2 YFSETQ. The CDR3 sequence is 15 residues long. Germline trimming cut 4 bases from V and 4 bases from J; bases unmatched to any gene: 4. In DNA, the CDR3 is TGCGCCAGCAGCGAAGGACAGGGGGCGAATCAGCCCCAGCATTTT. It translates to CASSEGQGANQPQHF.

CDR3 sequence: CASRRTGESGNTIYF. The CDR3 nucleotides read TGTGCCAGCAGGCGGACAGGGGAGAGTGGAAACACCATATATTTT. The chain recombines TRBV6-1 with TRBJ1-3; 9 bases are a match to TRBD1. The CDR3 consists of 15 residues. Germline CDR1 MNHNS, CDR2 SASEGT. The V and J ends lost 6 bases and 3 bases, in that order; junction bases with no gene match: 6.

The CDR3 loop is CASSYGQVDTGELFF. The CDR3 DNA is TGTGCCAGCAGCTATGGACAGGTAGACACCGGGGAGCTGTTTTTT. The V call is TRBV7-2, the J call TRBJ2-2; 7 positions agree with TRBD1. This CDR3 is built from 15 residues. The ends lost 4 bases at V and 3 bases at J; junction bases unmatched: 5. Germline CDR1 reads SGHTA; CDR2 reads FQGNSA.

The V gene is TRBV27, the J gene TRBJ2-2, with TRBD2 identical over 8 bases. This CDR3 has 13 amino acids. CDR1 MNHEY and CDR2 SMNVEV come from the germline V gene (reference sequence). V gave up 6 bases and J gave up 6 bases; unmatched junction bases: 3. The CDR3 coding sequence is TGTGCCAGCAGGGTGACTAGCGCCGGGGAGCTGTTTTTT. Protein sequence: CASRVTSAGELFF.

The chain couples TRBV5-5 to TRBJ2-2, with 9 nucleotides matching TRBD2. The CDR3 spans 17 residues. Germline-derived CDR1 and CDR2 are SGHKS and YYEKEE (reference sequence). V lost 3 bases, J lost 5 bases, and 11 bases stayed unmatched. This CDR3 is CASSSFSGSMYTGELFF. For the CDR3, the DNA is TGTGCCAGCAGCTCCTTTAGCGGGAGTATGTATACCGGGGAGCTGTTTTTT.

V gene TRBV9 combines with J gene TRBJ2-7; 13 bases line up with TRBD2. Unmatched junction bases numbered 3, after V lost 0 bases and J lost 3 bases. This CDR3 contains 16 residues. Germline CDR1 reads SGDLS; CDR2 reads YYNGEE. The CDR3 region is CASSVGGLAGDYEQYF. The CDR3 DNA is TGTGCCAGCAGCGTAGGTGGACTAGCGGGAGACTACGAGCAGTACTTC. Supplemented by reference TRBV9 and TRBJ2-7, the full variable domain reads DSGVTQTPKHLITATGQRVTLRCSPRSGDLSVYWYQQSLDQGLQFLIQYYNGEERAKGNILERFSAQQFPDLHSELNLSSLELGDSALYFCASSVGGLAGDYEQYFGPGTRLTVT.

The V call is TRBV11-3, the J call TRBJ1-2; D is uncertain. Trimming took 3 bases from V and 0 from J, leaving 8 bases between them. Germline-derived CDR1 and CDR2 are SGHNT and YENEEA. This CDR3 is built from 14 residues. This chain's CDR3 is CASSLGRANYGYTF. The CDR3 region has the DNA TGTGCCAGCAGCTTGGGCAGAGCTAACTATGGCTACACCTTC.

This sequence joins TRBV5-4 and TRBJ2-7; 11 bases match TRBD2. The junction had 8 bases not matched to a gene; V was cut back by 4 bases and J by 5 bases. The CDR3 is 15 amino acids. Germline CDR1 is SGHNT and CDR2 is YYREEE (reference sequence). The chain's CDR3 is CASSISTSGRHEQYF. The CDR3 DNA is TGTGCCAGCAGCATCTCTACTAGCGGGAGACACGAGCAGTACTTC.

J is TRBJ1-5 and V is TRBV29-1; possibly TRBD1 for D (6 bases). V was shortened by 6 bases and J by 3 bases, with 15 bases between the two germline ends. Germline loops: CDR1 SQVTM, CDR2 ANQGSEA. This CDR3 has 14 amino acids. CDR3 amino acids: CSVATGSANQPQHF. CDR3 sequence (DNA): TGCAGCGTCGCTACAGGGTCCGCCAATCAGCCCCAGCATTTT.

The rearrangement joins TRBV5-8 to TRBJ2-2, with a tentative D call TRBD1 (5 bases). CDR3 length: 15 amino acids. V lost 1 base to trimming and J lost 4 bases, with 11 bases between them. Germline CDR1 reads SGHTS; CDR2 reads YDEGEE. In nucleotides, the CDR3 is TGTGCCAGCAGCTTGAAGGACACTTTCACCGGGGAGCTGTTTTTT. It yields the protein CASSLKDTFTGELFF.